This T cell receptor (beta chain) emerged from a study of spatial heterogeneity in lung cancer. Overall study context: Beta-chain sequences were consistently detected more often than alpha-chain sequences. Study results and caveats: Detection of ubiquitous tumor TCRs in blood was higher at resection than follow-up.

CDR3 length equals 15 residues. J lost 1 base, V lost 1 base, and 2 bases had no gene match. Germline assignment: CDR1 GTSNPN and CDR2 SVGIG (reference sequence). This clonotype was recorded at least ten times. Its antigen is currently unknown. Time point specified: sample taken at primary tumor resection. Material for sequencing was whole RNA from tumor, nontumor lung or frozen PBMC, left unsorted. The donors comprised about 70 untreated early-stage non-small cell lung cancer patients. On each TCR cDNA molecule, a unique molecular identifier was present. TCRdb re-derived calls from the 5' RACE reads in MiXCR, one entry per CDR3 protein. The table lists 20,000 to 25,000 distinct CDR3 sequences, about 3% of them singletons, with 29% in the top ten.

The chain joins TRBV30 to TRBJ2-3, with 10 nucleotides matching TRBD2. The TCR comes from a female donor with early-stage non-small cell lung cancer. Specimen: PBMCs, collected at surgery. In DNA form, the CDR3 reads TGTGCCTGGAGTGAACTAGCGGGACGCACAGATACGCAGTATTTT. It codes for CAWSELAGRTDTQYF. Full variable domain (remainder filled in from reference TRBV30 and TRBJ2-3): SQTIHQWPATLVQPVGSPLSLECTVEGTSNPNLYWYRQAAGRGLQLLFYSVGIGQISSEVPQNLSASRPQDRQFILSSKKLLLSDSGFYLCAWSELAGRTDTQYFGPGTRLTVL.